These 31 T cell receptor beta chains share one sample of origin, sequenced in a study of blood T cells in healthy people across ages. Next came a second PCR, run for about 7 to 12 cycles, which used a sample-barcoded 5' primer along with a J-beta primer mix. TCRdb fed the 5' RACE reads into MiXCR, producing one record per CDR3 protein. The sample records over 1,500,000 distinct CDR3 sequences, approximately 40% being singletons. The sequenced material came from blood. All receptors come from a human donor in good health.

The J gene is TRBJ1-4, the V gene TRBV2; maybe TRBD1 (5 bases). There are 15 residues in the CDR3. The germline CDR1 and CDR2 sequences are SNHLY and FYNNEI. Trimming left V 2 bases short and J 5 bases short, with 12 bases between. DNA for the CDR3: TGTGCCAGCAGTGAATTTCTAGGGGAAAATGAAAAACTGTTTTTT. Encoded protein: CASSEFLGENEKLFF.

Many counts were recorded for this clonotype. The junction does not match germline at one end; this may be a read error. The J gene is TRBJ2-5, the V gene TRBV7-2, with a weak D call TRBD2 (5 bases). The germline CDR1 and CDR2 sequences are SGHTA and FQGNSA. The CDR3 has 13 amino acids. The CDR3 protein is CASSLVGAETQYF. For the CDR3, the DNA is TGCGCCAGCAGCTTGGTGGGAGCAGAGACCCAGTACTTC. The whole variable domain, filled in from reference TRBV7-2 and TRBJ2-5, reads GAGVSQSPSNKVTEKGKDVELRCDPISGHTALYWYRQSLGQGLEFLIYFQGNSAPDKSGLPSDRFSAERTGGSVSTLTIQRTQQEDSAVYLCASSLVGAETQYFGPGTRLLVL.

With respect to this clonotype: A read error is possible here, since a much larger clone lies one base away. The chain uses TRBV20-1 and TRBJ2-3; D perhaps matches TRBD2 (5 bases). The CDR3 runs 11 residues. In germline, CDR1 is DFQATT, CDR2 SNEGSKA (reference sequence). DNA of the CDR3: TGCAGCCCCCGCGGCGGAGGTACGCAGTATTTT. This sequence encodes CSPRGGGTQYF.

This clonotype was detected a few times. V usage is TRBV12-3 or TRBV12-4 and J usage is TRBJ1-6; TRBD1 matches at 9 bases. V lost 6 bases, J lost 10 bases, and 7 bases stayed unmatched. CDR3 length: 14 amino acids. The CDR3 DNA follows: TGTGCCAGCAGACCGACAGGGGGAGGATCACCCCTCCACTTT. Protein product: CASRPTGGGSPLHF.

This clonotype was seen a single time. The J gene is TRBJ1-1, the V gene TRBV19, with TRBD1 matching 9 bases. Germline loops: CDR1 LNHDA, CDR2 SQIVND (reference sequence). V shed 4 bases, J shed 5 bases, and the junction held 11 bases outside the gene matches. The CDR3 is made up of 16 amino acids. CDR3 protein: CASSRENRGRRTEAFF. In DNA, the CDR3 is TGTGCCAGTAGTAGGGAGAACAGGGGGCGGAGGACTGAAGCTTTCTTT.

The genes are TRBV20-1 and TRBJ2-3; 15 bases line up with TRBD2. Germline V lookup: CDR1 DFQATT, CDR2 SNEGSKA (reference sequence). The CDR3 covers 14 residues. J lost 6 bases, V lost 5 bases, and 3 bases had no gene match. CDR3 protein: CSALGTSGGDTQYF. CDR3 DNA sequence: TGCAGTGCTCTCGGGACTAGCGGGGGGGATACGCAGTATTTT.

This clonotype was seen more than once but under ten times. The rearrangement joins TRBV10-3 to TRBJ1-5; unclear D gene. V lost 3 bases, J lost 6 bases, and 15 bases lay in between. Germline CDR1 is ENHRY and CDR2 is SYGVKD. The CDR3 is 15 residues long. CDR3 sequence: CAISDMPLAGQPQHF. In nucleotides, the CDR3 is TGTGCCATCAGTGATATGCCGCTCGCGGGTCAGCCCCAGCATTTT.

This clonotype has more than one count but fewer than ten. The gene calls are TRBV6-6 and TRBJ2-5, with a tentative D call TRBD2 (6 bases). Germline V gives CDR1 MNHNY, CDR2 SVGAGI (reference sequence). Deletions cut 2 bases from V and 1 base from J, with 11 bases between. The CDR3 contains 15 residues. CDR3 amino acids: CASSYRGVSQETQYF. In nucleotides, the CDR3 is TGTGCCAGCAGTTACCGCGGGGTCAGCCAAGAGACCCAGTACTTC.

This chain connects TRBV29-1 to TRBJ2-5; 8 nucleotides match TRBD1. This CDR3 comprises 14 residues. Trimming at V came to 5 bases and at J to 5 bases, leaving 10 bases not matched to a gene. CDR1 is SQVTM, CDR2 ANQGSEA, per germline. This CDR3 is CSVRGRGLGETQYF. In nucleotides, the CDR3 is TGCAGCGTTCGGGGCAGGGGGCTTGGGGAGACCCAGTACTTC.

This clonotype was recorded once. This chain joins TRBV27 and TRBJ2-1; no reliable D call. Germline CDR1 and CDR2: MNHEY and SMNVEV (reference sequence). The CDR3 spans 15 residues. V lost 7 bases to trimming and J lost 2 bases, with 15 bases between them. CDR3 sequence reads: CASNPLDKAYNEQFF. The CDR3 DNA follows: TGTGCCAGCAACCCCCTTGACAAAGCCTACAATGAGCAGTTCTTC.

The chain employs TRBV10-3 and TRBJ2-7; D remains unclear. V lost 2 bases and J 6 bases, leaving 14 bases between the germline ends. From germline, CDR1 is ENHRY and CDR2 SYGVKD. This CDR3 has 14 amino acids. CDR3 DNA sequence: TGTGCCATCAGTGAGATCATGGGGTCAGGCGAGCAGTACTTC. Its protein product is CAISEIMGSGEQYF.

This clonotype was observed a handful of times. J is TRBJ1-2 and V is TRBV10-3; D may be TRBD1 (6 bases). This CDR3 comprises 14 residues. V was clipped by 2 bases and J by 6 bases, with 13 bases between them. Per the germline V gene, CDR1 is ENHRY and CDR2 is SYGVKD. The CDR3 DNA is TGTGCCATCAGTGAGCCCGCAAGGGGGGATGGCTACACCTTC. Translation: CAISEPARGDGYTF.

This sequence joins TRBV11-2 and TRBJ2-1; 7 bases are a match to TRBD1. The V and J ends lost 7 bases and 3 bases, in that order; junction bases with no gene match: 9. This CDR3 region has 15 residues. In germline, CDR1 is SGHAT, CDR2 FQNNGV. The CDR3 region has the DNA TGTGCCAGCACGGGCGGAAGGGGGCTCTACAATGAGCAGTTCTTC. Protein: CASTGGRGLYNEQFF.

The V and J genes are TRBV11-2 and TRBJ1-1; TRBD1 aligns across 7 bases. The CDR3 is 15 amino acids. Germline V gene lookup returns CDR1 SGHAT and CDR2 FQNNGV. V gave up 1 base and J gave up 4 bases; unmatched junction bases: 6. CDR3 sequence: CASSLVSTGSTEAFF. The CDR3 nucleotides are TGTGCCAGCAGCTTAGTTTCGACAGGGAGCACTGAAGCTTTCTTT.

The chain links TRBV20-1 to TRBJ2-5, with 11 bases that match TRBD2. CDR3 length: 15 amino acids. The V and J ends lost 6 bases and 1 base, in that order; junction bases with no gene match: 7. Germline values: CDR1 DFQATT, CDR2 SNEGSKA (reference sequence). The CDR3 DNA sequence: TGCAGTGCCCCAAAGGGGACTAGCGGCCAAGAGACCCAGTACTTC. Translation: CSAPKGTSGQETQYF.

The genes are TRBV4-1 and TRBJ2-7, with D possibly matching TRBD2 (6 bases). V was pared by 0 bases and J by 2 bases, with 14 bases between. This CDR3 is built from 16 residues. Germline CDR1 MGHRA, CDR2 YSYEKL. Written as DNA, the CDR3 is TGCGCCAGCAGCCAAGATAGAGAGGAGGGAGCCTACGAGCAGTACTTC. Translated: CASSQDREEGAYEQYF.

The V gene is TRBV7-6, the J gene TRBJ2-4; possibly TRBD1 for D (5 bases). V lost 4 bases, J lost 7 bases, and 20 bases lay in between. CDR1 and CDR2 (germline): SGHVS, FNYEAQ. This CDR3 is built from 16 residues. The CDR3 DNA reads TGTGCCAGCAGCTCTCAGGGTCGGCAGGGTCTGAACATTCAGTACTTC. This gives the protein CASSSQGRQGLNIQYF.

This clonotype was seen many times. The genes are TRBV12-3 or TRBV12-4 and TRBJ2-7; 8 bases are a match to TRBD2. V dropped 6 bases and J dropped 2; count of bases not matched to a gene: 6. This CDR3 comprises 14 residues. In nucleotides, the CDR3 is TGTGCCAGCAGCTCGGGGGGGCTAACCTACGAGCAGTACTTC. It specifies CASSSGGLTYEQYF.

This clonotype was seen only a few times. The V and J genes are TRBV7-9 and TRBJ1-1, with TRBD1 matching over 7 bases. The V and J ends lost 5 bases and 0 bases, in that order; junction bases with no gene match: 9. The germline CDR1 and CDR2 sequences are SEHNR and FQNEAQ (reference sequence). The CDR3 totals 16 residues. CDR3 amino acids: CASSPSKGQVNTEAFF. DNA for the CDR3: TGTGCCAGCAGCCCTTCGAAAGGACAGGTGAACACTGAAGCTTTCTTT.

This clonotype was picked up many times. V usage is TRBV10-3 and J usage is TRBJ2-5; possible D gene TRBD1, 5 bases. CDR3 length: 14 amino acids. V was clipped by 9 bases and J by 0 bases, with 14 bases between them. Germline lookup yields CDR1 ENHRY and CDR2 SYGVKD. CDR3: CAIGALGDQETQYF. The DNA of the CDR3 is TGTGCCATAGGGGCCCTTGGAGACCAAGAGACCCAGTACTTC.

The table lists this clonotype with a count of one. The J gene is TRBJ2-2, the V gene TRBV27; D is possibly TRBD1 (6 bases). The germline V gene has CDR1 MNHEY and CDR2 SMNVEV (reference sequence). The CDR3 length is 16 residues. V gave up 5 bases and J gave up 4 bases, with 17 bases separating them. For the CDR3, the DNA is TGTGCCAGCAGTGCACCCGGGACACCCCTCACCGGGGAGCTGTTTTTT. Translation: CASSAPGTPLTGELFF.

V and J are TRBV3-1 and TRBJ1-2; 8 nucleotides match TRBD1. Germline CDR1 reads LGHDT; CDR2 reads YNNKEL (reference sequence). CDR3 length: 14 amino acids. With 3 bases clipped from V and 6 bases from J, the junction kept 6 bases outside the gene matches. The CDR3 sequence is CASSQGDRRNGYTF. DNA for the CDR3: TGTGCCAGCAGCCAGGGGGACAGGCGCAATGGCTACACCTTC.

This clonotype has just a few counts. The rearrangement joins TRBV20-1 to TRBJ1-5, with 10 positions matching TRBD1. The CDR3 spans 15 residues. V was pared by 1 base and J by 6 bases, with 6 bases of the junction left unmatched. The V gene's germline CDR1 is DFQATT and CDR2 SNEGSKA (reference sequence). For the CDR3, the DNA is TGCAGTGCTAGAGGGGGGACAGGGGAAATTCAGCCCCAGCATTTT. Translated: CSARGGTGEIQPQHF.

This clonotype was recorded only once. This rearrangement joins TRBV18 to TRBJ1-1; maybe TRBD1 (5 bases). V was cut by 3 bases and J by 3 bases, with 8 bases left in between. The CDR3 has 13 amino acids. Germline V CDR1 and CDR2: KGHSH, LQKENI. In DNA form, the CDR3 reads TGTGCCAGCTCACCCCGGGACCACACTGAAGCTTTCTTT. Translating it yields CASSPRDHTEAFF.

This clonotype was seen at least ten times. This chain links TRBV5-1 with TRBJ2-7, with 10 bases fitting TRBD1. This CDR3 spans 15 amino acids. Germline V gene data show CDR1 as SGHRS and CDR2 as YFSETQ. V lost 8 bases, J lost 6 bases, and 14 bases stayed unmatched. The CDR3, as DNA: TGCGCCAGTAGGGCCGGGACAGGGGCCATGGCCGAGCAGTACTTC. Its protein is CASRAGTGAMAEQYF.

This clonotype was counted a single time. The V and J genes are TRBV2 and TRBJ2-1; 7 bases map to TRBD2. The CDR3 covers 16 residues. Per germline, CDR1 SNHLY and CDR2 FYNNEI. After removal of 5 bases from V and 0 bases from J, the junction contained 7 bases not matched to a gene. CDR3 sequence reads: CASSPARGSSYNEQFF. The CDR3 region has the DNA TGTGCCAGCAGTCCCGCGCGGGGGAGCTCCTACAATGAGCAGTTCTTC.

A word on this clonotype: One end of the junction is discordant with germline, which a read error may explain. The rearrangement joins TRBV4-3 to TRBJ2-5; D is unresolved. The germline V gene has CDR1 LGHNA and CDR2 YSLEER. There are 16 residues in the CDR3. Here the CDR3 reads CASSQDWQTRQGTQYF. In DNA form, the CDR3 reads TGCGCCAGCAGCCAAGATTGGCAGACCCGACAAGGGACCCAGTACTTC.

This chain joins TRBV20-1 and TRBJ2-7; weak D call: TRBD1 (6 bases). The CDR3 is made up of 12 amino acids. Germline assignment: CDR1 DFQATT and CDR2 SNEGSKA (reference sequence). V lost 3 bases, J lost 3 bases, and 9 bases lay in between. The chain's CDR3 is CSASPQGYEQYF. The CDR3 DNA is TGCAGTGCTAGTCCACAGGGCTACGAGCAGTACTTC.

This chain connects TRBV7-9 to TRBJ2-5; perhaps TRBD1 as D (5 bases). The CDR3 length is 14 residues. Trimming removed 5 bases at V and 2 bases at J, with 12 bases between. Germline V gene sequence: CDR1 SEHNR, CDR2 FQNEAQ (reference sequence). The CDR3 DNA sequence: TGTGCCAGCAGCGCCAGGGATAAACAAGAGACCCAGTACTTC. It yields the protein CASSARDKQETQYF.

The chain links TRBV4-3 to TRBJ2-3; D might be TRBD1 or TRBD2, each matching 5 bases. From germline, CDR1 is LGHNA and CDR2 YSLEER. The CDR3 covers 16 residues. Trimming cost V 8 bases and J 3 bases, with 21 bases left between them. CDR3 in amino acids: CASGPGTYTETDTQYF. The DNA for the CDR3 is TGCGCCAGCGGACCTGGGACCTATACGGAAACAGATACGCAGTATTTT.

V gene TRBV7-2 combines with J gene TRBJ2-5; 8 nucleotides agree with TRBD2. The CDR3 has 14 residues. With V trimmed by 4 bases and J by 11 bases, 12 bases remained unmatched. CDR1 and CDR2 (germline): SGHTA, FQGNSA. The CDR3 DNA follows: TGTGCCAGCAGCTCCGGGGGGGACCTAGGGTTTCAGTACTTC. This codes for CASSSGGDLGFQYF.